This T cell receptor beta chain was identified during a study of blood T cell repertoires in COVID-19. Overall study context: Researchers got acute and convalescent COVID-19 samples from the United States, Italy and Spain.

Under the authors' procedure: The assay estimated nucleated cells by amplifying reference gene primers. Assay: immunoSEQ multiplex PCR; the TCRdb copy retains only in-frame clones and omits some. V and J calls and clone size are as listed in that table; D and trimming were resolved from the DNA. The repertoire holds under 95,000 clones, around 90% seen once, with almost 5.5% in the top ten. The TCR was taken from a man between 60 and 70 years old with acute or convalescent COVID-19. Sequencing was performed on peripheral blood.

The CDR3 region has the DNA TGTGCCAGCAGCAAGGGTTTGGGGCGGGAGCTGTTTTTT. Translated: CASSKGLGRELFF. The chain combines TRBV21-1 with TRBJ2-2; the table's D call, TRBD1, was not checked against the DNA. TRBV21-1 is a pseudogene locus. CDR3 length: 13 residues.